These T cell receptor beta chains were read from a single sample in a study of cytomegalovirus exposure and HLA in healthy donors. TCRdb's copy holds only in-frame clones and misses some; the assay was immunoSEQ multiplex PCR. The sample holds a few hundred thousand clones; about nine tenths are singletons and the top ten take roughly 1.6%. Sequencing was carried out using PBMCs. Every receptor here comes from a girl aged 2 to 10 in good health and CMV-seronegative. Each CDR3 is given with its conserved first and last residue. The D gene is left open where the match is weak. Clone size is not always given. Where it is, it says once, few, many or a class for expanded clones.

V: TRBV6-6
J: TRBJ2-3
D: .
size: .
CDR3: CASRGDSVTDTQYF
DNA: TGTGCCAGCAGAGGAGACAGCGTAACAGATACGCAGTATTTT

V: TRBV7-9
J: TRBJ2-7
D: TRBD1
size: .
CDR3: CASSATGTYEQYF
DNA: TGTGCCAGCAGCGCGACAGGGACCTACGAGCAGTACTTC

V: TRBV10-3
J: TRBJ2-5
D: .
size: .
CDR3: CAISGQLETQYF
DNA: TGTGCCATCAGTGGACAGTTAGAGACCCAGTACTTC

V: TRBV7-2
J: TRBJ2-3
D: .
size: once
CDR3: CASSLVGSLLDTQYF
DNA: TGTGCCAGCAGCTTAGTCGGTAGTTTGTTAGATACGCAGTATTTT

V: TRBV7-2
J: TRBJ2-3
D: TRBD2
size: .
CDR3: CASSLYPGTTVTDTQYF
DNA: TGTGCCAGCAGCCTCTACCCCGGGACTACGGTCACAGATACGCAGTATTTT

V: TRBV18
J: TRBJ2-7
D: TRBD1
size: .
CDR3: CASSPQTGSSYEQYF
DNA: TGTGCCAGCTCACCACAGACAGGGAGCTCCTACGAGCAGTACTTC

V: TRBV6-1
J: TRBJ2-5
D: .
size: .
CDR3: CASSENRAGETQYF
DNA: TGTGCCAGCAGTGAAAACAGGGCCGGAGAGACCCAGTACTTC

V: TRBV20-1
J: TRBJ2-5
D: .
size: .
CDR3: CSATTPETQYF
DNA: TGCAGTGCAACTACCCCGGAGACCCAGTACTTC

V: TRBV29-1
J: TRBJ2-1
D: .
size: once
CDR3: CSVDIPSSMDEQFF
DNA: TGCAGCGTTGATATCCCCAGTTCAATGGATGAGCAGTTCTTC

V: TRBV5-6
J: TRBJ2-7
D: TRBD2
size: once
CDR3: CASSFSGREIYEQYF
DNA: TGTGCCAGCAGCTTTAGCGGGAGGGAAATATACGAGCAGTACTTC

V: TRBV30
J: TRBJ2-7
D: TRBD1
size: .
CDR3: CAWSGGQGSKLYEQYF
DNA: TGTGCCTGGAGTGGGGGACAGGGGTCTAAACTCTACGAGCAGTACTTC

V: TRBV28
J: TRBJ1-2
D: TRBD1
size: .
CDR3: CASSFAEGAGYTF
DNA: TGTGCCAGCAGTTTTGCGGAGGGGGCAGGCTACACCTTC

V: TRBV5-1
J: TRBJ2-7
D: TRBD1
size: .
CDR3: CASSEGTAYEQYF
DNA: TGCGCCAGCAGCGAAGGGACAGCCTACGAGCAGTACTTC

V: TRBV19
J: TRBJ1-1
D: TRBD1
size: .
CDR3: CASSTYRTGMNTEAFF
DNA: TGTGCCAGTAGTACCTATCGGACAGGGATGAACACTGAAGCTTTCTTT

V: TRBV27
J: TRBJ2-5
D: TRBD2
size: once
CDR3: CASRLAGGETQYF
DNA: TGTGCCAGCAGACTAGCGGGAGGGGAGACCCAGTACTTC

V: TRBV9
J: TRBJ1-6
D: .
size: .
CDR3: CASSVEAGYSPLHF
DNA: TGTGCCAGCAGCGTAGAGGCAGGGTATTCACCCCTCCACTTT

V: TRBV7-9
J: TRBJ1-6
D: TRBD1
size: .
CDR3: CSSSLSGTGASPLHF
DNA: TGTTCCAGCAGCCTATCCGGGACAGGGGCGTCACCCCTCCACTTT

V: TRBV7-9
J: TRBJ1-2
D: TRBD1
size: .
CDR3: CASSGQGGRGYTF
DNA: TGTGCCAGCAGCGGACAGGGGGGGAGGGGCTACACCTTC

V: TRBV27
J: TRBJ2-7
D: .
size: .
CDR3: CASSAGFGSYEQYF
DNA: TGTGCCAGCAGTGCAGGGTTTGGATCATACGAGCAGTACTTC

V: TRBV7-9
J: TRBJ1-4
D: .
size: .
CDR3: CASSASGGDEKLFF
DNA: TGTGCCAGCAGCGCCAGTGGGGGGGACGAAAAACTGTTTTTT

V: TRBV6-1
J: TRBJ2-7
D: .
size: .
CDR3: CASRTQVSYEQYF
DNA: TGTGCCAGCAGGACTCAAGTTTCCTACGAGCAGTACTTC

V: TRBV7-9
J: TRBJ2-2
D: TRBD1
size: once
CDR3: CASSQRTGSSTGELFF
DNA: TGTGCCAGCAGCCAAAGGACAGGGTCATCCACCGGGGAGCTGTTTTTT

V: TRBV6-6
J: TRBJ2-3
D: .
size: once
CDR3: CASSFGSSTDTQYF
DNA: TGTGCCAGCAGTTTTGGCTCGAGCACAGATACGCAGTATTTT

V: TRBV19
J: TRBJ2-7
D: TRBD2
size: .
CDR3: CASSSKAGVVYEQYF
DNA: TGTGCCAGTAGTTCCAAAGCGGGAGTAGTATACGAGCAGTACTTC

V: TRBV2
J: TRBJ1-1
D: TRBD1
size: once
CDR3: CASSAGGPEAFF
DNA: TGTGCCAGCAGTGCAGGGGGCCCTGAAGCTTTCTTT

V: TRBV9
J: TRBJ1-5
D: .
size: .
CDR3: CASSPQFSNQPQHF
DNA: TGTGCCAGCAGCCCACAGTTTAGCAATCAGCCCCAGCATTTT

V: TRBV13
J: TRBJ2-3
D: TRBD2
size: .
CDR3: CASSSRGLAGPADTQYF
DNA: TGTGCCAGCAGCTCCCGGGGACTAGCGGGACCGGCAGATACGCAGTATTTT

V: TRBV11-2
J: TRBJ2-6
D: .
size: .
CDR3: CASSLVRGAGANVLTF
DNA: TGTGCCAGCAGCTTAGTCCGGGGTGCTGGGGCCAACGTCCTGACTTTC

V: TRBV5-1
J: TRBJ1-6
D: .
size: .
CDR3: CASSGGTQDNSPLHF
DNA: TGCGCCAGCAGCGGAGGGACGCAGGATAATTCACCCCTCCACTTT

V: TRBV6-1
J: TRBJ2-2
D: .
size: .
CDR3: CASSLPPTGELFF
DNA: TGTGCCAGCAGTCTACCGCCTACCGGGGAGCTGTTTTTT

V: TRBV29-1
J: TRBJ2-1
D: .
size: .
CDR3: CSVEAGDNEQFF
DNA: TGCAGCGTTGAAGCAGGGGACAATGAGCAGTTCTTC

V: TRBV28
J: TRBJ2-7
D: TRBD1
size: .
CDR3: CASSLGTGVLGYEQYF
DNA: TGTGCCAGCAGTCTGGGGACAGGAGTGTTGGGTTACGAGCAGTACTTC

V: TRBV19
J: TRBJ2-3
D: .
size: .
CDR3: CASSMGGGRAADTQYF
DNA: TGTGCCAGTAGTATGGGGGGGGGCAGGGCGGCAGATACGCAGTATTTT

V: TRBV19
J: TRBJ2-1
D: .
size: .
CDR3: CASKTSAGALYNEQFF
DNA: TGTGCCAGTAAGACGAGTGCAGGGGCCCTTTACAATGAGCAGTTCTTC

V: TRBV5-1
J: TRBJ2-1
D: .
size: .
CDR3: CASSLVVSSSYNEQFF
DNA: TGCGCCAGCAGCTTGGTAGTGTCTAGCTCCTACAATGAGCAGTTCTTC

V: TRBV4-1
J: TRBJ2-1
D: .
size: .
CDR3: CASSQDNTLARIEQFF
DNA: TGCGCCAGCAGCCAAGACAATACCCTGGCCAGAATTGAGCAGTTCTTC

V: TRBV15
J: TRBJ2-2
D: TRBD1
size: once
CDR3: CATRAGGLGTGELFF
DNA: TGTGCCACCAGGGCAGGGGGCTTGGGGACCGGGGAGCTGTTTTTT

V: TRBV27
J: TRBJ1-2
D: .
size: .
CDR3: CASSPSPGIGYGYTF
DNA: TGTGCCAGCAGTCCTAGCCCGGGGATCGGCTATGGCTACACCTTC

V: TRBV28
J: TRBJ1-4
D: TRBD1
size: once
CDR3: CASRIQGKEEKLFF
DNA: TGTGCCAGCAGAATACAGGGGAAGGAGGAAAAACTGTTTTTT

V: TRBV7-8
J: TRBJ1-5
D: .
size: once
CDR3: CASSLGGNNQPQHF
DNA: TGTGCCAGCAGCCTGGGGGGGAACAATCAGCCCCAGCATTTT

V: TRBV11-2
J: TRBJ1-3
D: TRBD1
size: .
CDR3: CASSLDLGTGAGNTIYF
DNA: TGTGCCAGCAGCTTAGATCTGGGGACAGGGGCTGGAAACACCATATATTTT

V: TRBV27
J: TRBJ2-3
D: TRBD2
size: .
CDR3: CASSLPPSGSAADTQYF
DNA: TGTGCCAGCAGTTTACCTCCTAGCGGGAGTGCGGCAGATACGCAGTATTTT

V: TRBV5-1
J: TRBJ2-7
D: TRBD2
size: .
CDR3: CASSLPGLASEQYF
DNA: TGCGCCAGCAGCTTACCGGGACTAGCGAGTGAGCAGTACTTC

V: TRBV10-2
J: TRBJ2-7
D: TRBD2
size: .
CDR3: CASSLLAGAYEQYF
DNA: TGCGCCAGCAGTTTACTAGCGGGAGCCTACGAGCAGTACTTC

V: TRBV2
J: TRBJ1-2
D: .
size: .
CDR3: CASREDPDRSKDGYTF
DNA: TGTGCCAGCAGAGAAGACCCCGACAGGTCTAAAGATGGCTACACCTTC

V: TRBV7-7
J: TRBJ2-2
D: .
size: .
CDR3: CASSPSITGELFF
DNA: TGTGCCAGCAGCCCATCTATCACCGGGGAGCTGTTTTTT

V: TRBV7-9
J: TRBJ1-1
D: .
size: .
CDR3: CSSSLVSYSREAFF
DNA: TGTTCCAGCAGCTTAGTATCGTACAGCAGAGAAGCTTTCTTT

V: TRBV10-3
J: TRBJ2-1
D: .
size: .
CDR3: CAISRTDASSYNEQFF
DNA: TGTGCCATCAGCCGAACCGACGCTAGCTCCTACAATGAGCAGTTCTTC

V: TRBV6-5
J: TRBJ1-5
D: TRBD1
size: .
CDR3: CASNEQGAGQPQHF
DNA: TGTGCCAGCAACGAACAGGGGGCAGGTCAGCCCCAGCATTTT

V: TRBV7-3
J: TRBJ2-3
D: TRBD2
size: .
CDR3: CASSPSGGAADTQYF
DNA: TGTGCCAGCAGCCCTAGCGGGGGGGCCGCAGATACGCAGTATTTT

V: TRBV6-1
J: TRBJ2-7
D: .
size: .
CDR3: CASSEAPGEWSYEQYF
DNA: TGTGCCAGCAGTGAAGCCCCGGGGGAGTGGTCCTACGAGCAGTACTTC

V: TRBV5-1
J: TRBJ2-4
D: TRBD1
size: .
CDR3: CASSSNRGLYAKNIQYF
DNA: TGCGCCAGCAGCTCTAACAGGGGGCTCTATGCCAAAAACATTCAGTACTTC

V: TRBV7-8
J: TRBJ2-5
D: TRBD1
size: .
CDR3: CASSPLDRGTQYF
DNA: TGTGCCAGCAGCCCCCTAGACAGGGGGACCCAGTACTTC

V: TRBV7-9
J: TRBJ2-7
D: TRBD1
size: .
CDR3: CASSFGAGGDEQYF
DNA: TGTGCCAGCAGCTTCGGTGCAGGGGGCGACGAGCAGTACTTC

V: TRBV29-1
J: TRBJ2-1
D: .
size: .
CDR3: CSVPGDTVSSYNEQFF
DNA: TGCAGCGTCCCCGGGGATACTGTGAGCTCCTACAATGAGCAGTTCTTC

V: TRBV6-5
J: TRBJ2-7
D: TRBD1
size: .
CDR3: CASSLGPTGGLYEQYF
DNA: TGTGCCAGCAGTTTGGGGCCGACAGGGGGTCTGTACGAGCAGTACTTC

V: TRBV21-1
J: TRBJ2-7
D: .
size: .
CDR3: CASSKRQGIYEQYF
DNA: TGTGCCAGCAGCAAGAGGCAGGGGATCTACGAGCAGTACTTC

V: TRBV4-2
J: TRBJ2-3
D: .
size: once
CDR3: CASSSEVGLFTDTQYF
DNA: TGTGCCAGCAGCTCCGAGGTAGGACTATTCACAGATACGCAGTATTTT

V: TRBV5-1
J: TRBJ2-3
D: TRBD2
size: .
CDR3: CASRPTSGSPDTQYF
DNA: TGCGCCAGCAGGCCCACTAGCGGGAGCCCAGATACGCAGTATTTT

V: TRBV7-9
J: TRBJ2-4
D: .
size: .
CDR3: CASSLSENIQYF
DNA: TGTGCCAGCAGCTTATCGGAAAACATTCAGTACTTC